A selection of T cell receptor beta chains follows, all from one sample in a study of blood T cell repertoires in COVID-19. Sequenced by immunoSEQ multiplex PCR; TCRdb stores in-frame clones only, minus some. Of about 280,000 clones listed, roughly 80% are singletons. Sequencing was carried out using PBMCs or T cells enriched from blood (not recorded which). These receptors all come from a man aged 35-49 years who had been exposed to COVID-19. CDR3s include the opening cysteine and the closing phenylalanine or tryptophan. D genes are given only for firm matches. Clone sizes are given selectively: once, few, many, or a class where the clone is expanded.

d_gene,j_gene,len,abundance,v_gene,CDR3aa,CDR3nt
-,TRBJ2-2,14,-,TRBV24-1,CATRTREHTGELFF,TGTGCCACCAGGACCCGGGAGCACACCGGGGAGCTGTTTTTT
-,TRBJ2-7,18,-,TRBV5-1,CASSPGGSSGAPPYEQYF,TGCGCCAGCAGCCCGGGGGGCTCTAGCGGAGCCCCCCCCTACGAGCAGTACTTC
-,TRBJ1-1,17,-,TRBV11-2,CASSLDVFQALNTEAFF,TGTGCCAGCAGCTTAGATGTTTTCCAGGCCTTGAACACTGAAGCTTTCTTT
TRBD1,TRBJ2-7,15,once,TRBV5-6,CASSPGTGPGYEQYF,TGTGCCAGCAGCCCCGGGACAGGGCCGGGCTACGAGCAGTACTTC
-,TRBJ1-5,15,-,TRBV5-8,CASSLLAGRNQPQHF,TGTGCCAGCAGCTTGCTTGCAGGGAGGAATCAGCCCCAGCATTTT
TRBD2,TRBJ2-2,18,-,TRBV11-1,CASSLALVLAGDTGELFF,TGTGCCAGCAGCTTAGCGCTTGTACTAGCGGGAGATACCGGGGAGCTGTTTTTT
TRBD1,TRBJ1-3,13,-,TRBV10-3,CASTGGSGNTIYF,TGTGCCTCGACAGGGGGCTCTGGAAACACCATATATTTT
TRBD1,TRBJ1-4,15,-,TRBV2,CASLGQGLIHEKLFF,TGTGCCAGCTTAGGACAGGGACTAATCCATGAAAAACTGTTTTTT
TRBD2,TRBJ2-2,17,-,TRBV6-6,CASSPALAGPNTGELFF,TGTGCCAGCAGTCCGGCACTAGCGGGACCGAACACCGGGGAGCTGTTTTTT
TRBD2,TRBJ2-1,16,few,TRBV19,CASSEVSGRGNNEQFF,TGTGCCAGTAGTGAGGTTAGCGGGAGGGGGAACAATGAGCAGTTCTTC
-,TRBJ1-3,13,-,TRBV12-5,CASGIGVGNTIYF,TGTGCTAGTGGTATTGGAGTTGGAAACACCATATATTTT
-,TRBJ2-7,11,-,TRBV6-5,CASSNKYEQYF,TGTGCCAGCAGTAACAAATACGAGCAGTACTTC
-,TRBJ2-7,13,-,TRBV5-1,CASSLFSSYEQYF,TGCGCCAGCAGCTTGTTTAGCTCCTACGAGCAGTACTTC
-,TRBJ2-1,15,-,TRBV11-1,CASSFLRYRDNEQFF,TGTGCCAGCAGCTTTCTCCGGTACAGGGACAATGAGCAGTTCTTC
-,TRBJ1-2,15,-,TRBV30,CAWRDPDSGIYGYTF,TGTGCCTGGAGGGACCCGGACAGTGGGATATATGGCTACACCTTC
TRBD1,TRBJ2-6,17,few,TRBV6-2/TRBV6-3,CASSKTGGLSGANVLTF,TGTGCCAGCAGCAAGACAGGGGGCCTTTCTGGGGCCAACGTCCTGACTTTC
-,TRBJ1-5,15,-,TRBV19,CATEGSYDSNQPQHF,TGTGCCACCGAGGGATCCTACGATAGCAATCAGCCCCAGCATTTT
-,TRBJ2-7,17,-,TRBV11-3,CASSLPAHWAGAYEQYF,TGTGCCAGCAGCTTGCCAGCCCATTGGGCGGGTGCCTACGAGCAGTACTTC
-,TRBJ1-5,17,-,TRBV27,CASSSPSRGGNNQPQHF,TGTGCCAGCAGTTCACCATCCCGTGGAGGAAACAATCAGCCCCAGCATTTT
-,TRBJ1-3,13,-,TRBV11-2,CASSLVLGNTIYF,TGTGCCAGCAGCTTAGTCCTGGGAAACACCATATATTTT
-,TRBJ1-4,13,-,TRBV10-1,CASQAGPFEKLFF,TGCGCCAGCCAGGCAGGGCCCTTTGAAAAACTGTTTTTT
-,TRBJ2-3,14,-,TRBV6-4,CASSDSGGKDTQYF,TGTGCCAGCAGTGACTCGGGGGGAAAAGATACGCAGTATTTT
-,TRBJ2-3,14,-,TRBV5-6,CASSPFSIGVTQYF,TGTGCCAGCAGCCCGTTCAGTATAGGGGTCACGCAGTATTTT
-,TRBJ2-3,15,-,TRBV6-5,CASRAGLAGTDTQYF,TGTGCCAGCAGGGCGGGACTCGCGGGCACAGATACGCAGTATTTT
TRBD2,TRBJ2-7,13,-,TRBV29-1,CSVRGLAMYEQYF,TGCAGCGTTAGGGGACTAGCTATGTACGAGCAGTACTTC
-,TRBJ2-3,16,-,TRBV4-2,CASSQAHRRGADTQYF,TGTGCCAGCAGCCAAGCCCACCGCCGCGGAGCAGATACGCAGTATTTT
-,TRBJ1-6,15,-,TRBV5-4,CASSTEHSGRPPLHF,TGTGCCAGCAGCACAGAACACTCAGGGCGACCACCCCTCCACTTT
TRBD1,TRBJ2-7,17,-,TRBV27,CASSPGQGLRGSYEQYF,TGTGCCAGCAGCCCGGGACAGGGGCTACGGGGGTCCTACGAGCAGTACTTC
-,TRBJ2-1,12,few,TRBV10-3,CAISEGVGEQFF,TGTGCCATCAGTGAGGGAGTTGGTGAGCAGTTCTTC
-,TRBJ1-3,14,once,TRBV30,CAWTGRTRGDTIYF,TGTGCCTGGACCGGCCGGACTCGGGGGGACACCATATATTTT
TRBD1,TRBJ1-4,17,-,TRBV4-1,CASSRGDRGLLREKLFF,TGCGCCAGCAGCAGGGGGGACAGGGGGTTATTGAGAGAAAAACTGTTTTTT
-,TRBJ2-1,12,-,TRBV7-9,CASSLDQGTPVF,TGTGCCAGCAGCTTAGACCAGGGGACCCCGGTCTTC
-,TRBJ1-1,13,-,TRBV10-2,CASGQTMNTEAFF,TGCGCCAGTGGACAGACCATGAACACTGAAGCTTTCTTT
-,TRBJ2-1,12,-,TRBV11-3,CASSRGMNEQFF,TGTGCCAGCAGTCGGGGGATGAATGAGCAGTTCTTC
-,TRBJ1-5,13,-,TRBV30,CAWSAGGWQPQHF,TGTGCCTGGTCGGCGGGGGGTTGGCAGCCCCAGCATTTT
-,TRBJ2-2,17,once,TRBV11-3,CASSFLPPGSGPGELFF,TGTGCCAGCAGCTTTCTCCCCCCCGGGTCCGGTCCCGGGGAGCTGTTTTTT
-,TRBJ1-5,13,-,TRBV5-1,CASSFNSNQPQHF,TGCGCCAGCAGCTTTAATAGCAATCAGCCCCAGCATTTT
TRBD1,TRBJ2-7,17,few,TRBV5-1,CASSFGTGGTPPDEQYF,TGCGCCAGCAGCTTTGGGACAGGGGGGACCCCCCCCGACGAGCAGTACTTC
TRBD2,TRBJ2-7,14,-,TRBV5-4,CASSFGTSVYEQYF,TGTGCCAGCAGCTTTGGGACTAGCGTCTACGAGCAGTACTTC
TRBD1,TRBJ2-7,14,-,TRBV19,CASTGTGIPYEQYF,TGTGCCAGTACTGGGACAGGGATCCCCTACGAGCAGTACTTC
TRBD1,TRBJ2-7,13,few,TRBV24-1,CATSRGQNYEQYF,TGTGCCACCAGCCGGGGACAGAACTACGAGCAGTACTTC
-,TRBJ2-7,14,-,TRBV5-1,CASSLVASSYEQYF,TGCGCCAGCAGCTTGGTCGCTAGCTCCTACGAGCAGTACTTC
TRBD1,TRBJ1-2,14,-,TRBV6-5,CASSYGTGGSGYTF,TGTGCCAGCAGTTACGGTACAGGGGGCTCTGGCTACACCTTC
TRBD1,TRBJ1-1,17,few,TRBV3-1/TRBV3-2,CASSLLTPGTGGTEAFF,TGTGCCAGCAGCCTTTTAACTCCCGGGACAGGGGGCACTGAAGCTTTCTTT
TRBD2,TRBJ2-5,16,-,TRBV4-1,CASSQAYGLAEETQYF,TGCGCCAGCAGCCAAGCTTATGGACTAGCGGAAGAGACCCAGTACTTC
-,TRBJ2-3,14,-,TRBV9,CASSESGSTDTQYF,TGTGCCAGCAGCGAGAGCGGGAGCACAGATACGCAGTATTTT
-,TRBJ1-4,15,-,TRBV3-1/TRBV3-2,CASSQTGVFSEKLFF,TGTGCCAGCAGCCAGACAGGCGTTTTCTCTGAAAAACTGTTTTTT
TRBD1,TRBJ1-5,15,-,TRBV30,CAWSTGQGAGQPQHF,TGTGCCTGGAGTACGGGACAGGGGGCCGGGCAGCCCCAGCATTTT
-,TRBJ1-1,12,-,TRBV15,CATSREGSQAFF,TGTGCCACCAGCAGAGAGGGGAGTCAGGCTTTCTTT
TRBD2,TRBJ2-1,12,-,TRBV19,CASGDLAGVAFF,TGTGCCAGTGGGGACCTAGCGGGAGTGGCGTTCTTC
-,TRBJ2-1,14,-,TRBV2,CASRDTGGLKLEFF,TGTGCCAGCAGGGACACAGGGGGACTAAAGTTGGAGTTCTTC
TRBD1,TRBJ1-4,14,-,TRBV9,CASSVQGASTKLFF,TGTGCCAGCAGCGTCCAGGGGGCTTCGACTAAACTGTTTTTT
-,TRBJ1-5,15,-,TRBV6-5,CASSYSGHQMEPQHF,TGTGCCAGCAGTTACTCGGGACATCAAATGGAGCCCCAGCATTTT
TRBD1,TRBJ1-2,18,-,TRBV27,CASSSPWRPGQGLGGYTF,TGTGCCAGCAGTTCCCCATGGAGACCGGGACAGGGGTTAGGCGGCTACACCTTC
TRBD2,TRBJ2-3,16,-,TRBV9,CASSVGTSGSTDTQYF,TGTGCCAGCAGCGTAGGGACTAGCGGGAGCACAGATACGCAGTATTTT
-,TRBJ2-1,16,few,TRBV7-9,CASSLEVASPHNEQFF,TGTGCCAGCAGCTTAGAAGTTGCTAGCCCTCACAATGAGCAGTTCTTC
-,TRBJ2-3,15,-,TRBV16,CASSQQGMFTDTQYF,TGTGCCAGCAGCCAGCAGGGGATGTTTACAGATACGCAGTATTTT
TRBD2,TRBJ2-7,14,few,TRBV19,CASSPGLAGTKQYF,TGTGCCAGTAGCCCGGGACTAGCGGGGACCAAACAGTACTTC
TRBD2,TRBJ2-5,16,-,TRBV6-5,CASSYSLRGRAGTQYF,TGTGCCAGCAGTTACTCGTTACGCGGGAGGGCCGGGACCCAGTACTTC
-,TRBJ1-5,14,-,TRBV30,CAWSVSGYTQPQHF,TGTGCCTGGAGTGTGTCAGGGTATACTCAGCCCCAGCATTTT